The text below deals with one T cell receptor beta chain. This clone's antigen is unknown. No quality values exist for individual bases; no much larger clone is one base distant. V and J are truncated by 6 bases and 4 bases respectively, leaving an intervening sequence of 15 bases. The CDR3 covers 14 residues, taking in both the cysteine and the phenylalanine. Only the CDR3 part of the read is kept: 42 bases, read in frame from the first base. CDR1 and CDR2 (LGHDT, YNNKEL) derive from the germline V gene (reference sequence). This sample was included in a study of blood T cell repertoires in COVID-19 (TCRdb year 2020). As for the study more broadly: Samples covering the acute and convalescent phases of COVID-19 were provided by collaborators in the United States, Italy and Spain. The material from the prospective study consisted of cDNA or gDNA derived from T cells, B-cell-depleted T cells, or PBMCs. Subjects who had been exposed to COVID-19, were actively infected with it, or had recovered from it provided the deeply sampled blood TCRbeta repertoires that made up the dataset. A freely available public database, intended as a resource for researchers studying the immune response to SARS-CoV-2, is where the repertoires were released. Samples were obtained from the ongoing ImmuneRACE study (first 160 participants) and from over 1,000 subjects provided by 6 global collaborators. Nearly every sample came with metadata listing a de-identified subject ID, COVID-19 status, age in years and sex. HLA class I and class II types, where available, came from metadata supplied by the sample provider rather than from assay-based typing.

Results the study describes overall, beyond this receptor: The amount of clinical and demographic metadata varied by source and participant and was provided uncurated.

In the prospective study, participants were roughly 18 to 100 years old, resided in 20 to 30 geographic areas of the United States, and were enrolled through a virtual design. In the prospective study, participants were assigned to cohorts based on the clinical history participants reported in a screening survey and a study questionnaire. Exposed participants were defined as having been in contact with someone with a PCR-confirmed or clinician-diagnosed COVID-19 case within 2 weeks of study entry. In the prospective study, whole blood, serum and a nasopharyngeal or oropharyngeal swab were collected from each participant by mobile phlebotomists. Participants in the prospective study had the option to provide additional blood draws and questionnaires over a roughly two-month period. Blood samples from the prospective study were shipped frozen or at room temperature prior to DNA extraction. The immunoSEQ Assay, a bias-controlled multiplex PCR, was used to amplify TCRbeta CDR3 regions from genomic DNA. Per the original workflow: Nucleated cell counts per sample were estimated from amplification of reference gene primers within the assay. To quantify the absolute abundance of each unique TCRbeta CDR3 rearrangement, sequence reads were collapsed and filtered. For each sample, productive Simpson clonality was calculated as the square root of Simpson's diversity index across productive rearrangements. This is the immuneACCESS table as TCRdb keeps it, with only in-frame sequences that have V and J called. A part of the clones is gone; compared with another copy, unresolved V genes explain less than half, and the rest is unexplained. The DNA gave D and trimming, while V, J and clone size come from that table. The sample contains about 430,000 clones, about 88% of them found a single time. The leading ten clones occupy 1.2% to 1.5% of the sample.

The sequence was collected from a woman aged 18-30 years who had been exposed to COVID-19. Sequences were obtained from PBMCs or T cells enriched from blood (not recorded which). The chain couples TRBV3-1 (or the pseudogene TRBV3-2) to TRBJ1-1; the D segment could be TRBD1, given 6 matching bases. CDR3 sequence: CASREGGDTTEAFF. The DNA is TGTGCCAGCAGGGAAGGTGGGGACACCACTGAAGCTTTCTTT.